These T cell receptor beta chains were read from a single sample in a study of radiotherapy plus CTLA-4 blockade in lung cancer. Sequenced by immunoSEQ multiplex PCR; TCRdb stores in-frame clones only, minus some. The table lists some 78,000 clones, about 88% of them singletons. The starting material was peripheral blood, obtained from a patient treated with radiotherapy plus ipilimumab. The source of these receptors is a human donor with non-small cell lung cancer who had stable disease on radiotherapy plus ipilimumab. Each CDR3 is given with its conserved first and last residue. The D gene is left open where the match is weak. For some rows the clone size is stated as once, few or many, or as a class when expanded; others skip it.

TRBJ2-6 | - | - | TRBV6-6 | CASSLTGSGANVLTF | TGTGCCAGCAGTTTGACGGGATCTGGGGCCAACGTCCTGACTTTC
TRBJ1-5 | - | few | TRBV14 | CASSQHNQPQHF | TGTGCCAGCAGCCAACACAATCAGCCCCAGCATTTT
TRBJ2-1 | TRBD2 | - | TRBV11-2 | CASSPGLAGANEQFF | TGTGCCAGCAGCCCGGGACTAGCGGGAGCGAATGAGCAGTTCTTC
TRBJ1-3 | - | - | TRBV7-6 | CASSPSTSGAGNTIYF | TGTGCCAGCAGCCCCTCGACCTCCGGTGCTGGAAACACCATATATTTT
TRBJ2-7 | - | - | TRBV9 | CASSPGLPGEQYF | TGTGCCAGCAGCCCGGGACTTCCCGGGGAGCAGTACTTC
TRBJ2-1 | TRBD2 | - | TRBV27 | CASSGPWMGTSGSDEQFF | TGTGCCAGCAGCGGCCCCTGGATGGGGACTAGCGGGAGTGATGAGCAGTTCTTC
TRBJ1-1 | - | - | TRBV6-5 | CASSYVRGSTEAFF | TGTGCCAGCAGTTACGTACGGGGGAGCACTGAAGCTTTCTTT
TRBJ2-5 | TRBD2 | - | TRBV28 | CASSLYTSGGLETQYF | TGTGCCAGCAGTTTATACACTAGCGGGGGTCTGGAGACCCAGTACTTC
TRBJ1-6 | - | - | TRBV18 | CASSPESSYNSPLHF | TGTGCCAGCTCACCAGAGAGCTCCTATAATTCACCCCTCCACTTT
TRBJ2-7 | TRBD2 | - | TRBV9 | CASSVRPGGDEQYF | TGTGCCAGCAGCGTAAGACCGGGGGGGGACGAGCAGTACTTC
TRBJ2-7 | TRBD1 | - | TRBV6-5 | CASCPGQGSYYEQYF | TGTGCCAGTTGTCCGGGACAGGGATCTTACTACGAGCAGTACTTC
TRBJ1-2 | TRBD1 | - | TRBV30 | CAWSRDREGYTF | TGTGCCTGGAGCCGGGACAGGGAGGGATACACCTTC
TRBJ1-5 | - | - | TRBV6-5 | CASSSYMGQPQHF | TGTGCCAGCAGTTCCTATATGGGTCAGCCCCAGCATTTT
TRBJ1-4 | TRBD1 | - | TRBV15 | CATSRRGGGGEKLFF | TGTGCCACCAGCAGACGGGGAGGGGGCGGTGAAAAACTGTTTTTT
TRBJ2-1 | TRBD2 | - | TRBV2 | CASSIAGGGYNEQFF | TGTGCCAGCAGCATCGCGGGGGGCGGTTACAATGAGCAGTTCTTC
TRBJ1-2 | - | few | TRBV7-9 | CASSLVQGWYTF | TGTGCCAGCAGCTTAGTCCAGGGCTGGTACACCTTC
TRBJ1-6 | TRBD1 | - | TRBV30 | CAWSGRQGAYNSPLHF | TGTGCCTGGAGTGGTCGACAGGGTGCCTATAATTCACCCCTCCACTTT
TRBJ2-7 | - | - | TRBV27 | CASSFGHGNKDAKYEQYF | TGTGCCAGCAGTTTCGGCCACGGAAACAAGGACGCAAAGTACGAGCAGTACTTC
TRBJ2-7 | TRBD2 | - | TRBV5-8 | CASSLGEGGTYEQYF | TGTGCCAGCAGCTTGGGGGAGGGTGGGACCTACGAGCAGTACTTC
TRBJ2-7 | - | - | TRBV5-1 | CASSWGARSYEQYF | TGCGCCAGCAGCTGGGGAGCGCGCTCCTACGAGCAGTACTTC
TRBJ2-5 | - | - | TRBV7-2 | CASSPLIGGAETQYF | TGTGCCAGCAGCCCCCTTATTGGGGGGGCGGAGACCCAGTACTTC
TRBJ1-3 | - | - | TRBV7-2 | CASSLGGTGNTIYF | TGTGCCAGCAGCTTAGGGGGGACTGGAAACACCATATATTTT
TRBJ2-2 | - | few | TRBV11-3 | CASSFGQYTGELFF | TGTGCCAGCAGCTTCGGACAGTACACCGGGGAGCTGTTTTTT
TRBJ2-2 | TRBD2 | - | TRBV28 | CASTLGAGANTGELFF | TGTGCCAGCACCCTAGGGGCGGGAGCGAACACCGGGGAGCTGTTTTTT
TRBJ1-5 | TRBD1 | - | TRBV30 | CAWSTQGQPQHF | TGTGCCTGGAGTACACAGGGGCAGCCCCAGCATTTT
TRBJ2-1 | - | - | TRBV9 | CASSPQGRGRHNEQFF | TGTGCCAGCAGCCCCCAGGGCAGGGGCCGGCACAATGAGCAGTTCTTC
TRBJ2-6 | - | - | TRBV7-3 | CASTPRPPFSGANVLTF | TGTGCCAGCACCCCCAGGCCCCCTTTCTCTGGGGCCAACGTCCTGACTTTC
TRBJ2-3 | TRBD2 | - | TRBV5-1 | CASSLGLATQYF | TGCGCCAGCAGCTTGGGACTAGCTACGCAGTATTTT
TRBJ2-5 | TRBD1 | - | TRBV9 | CASSAGQGFQETQYF | TGTGCCAGCAGCGCGGGACAGGGTTTCCAAGAGACCCAGTACTTC
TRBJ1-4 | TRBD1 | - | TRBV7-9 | CASSYRRTGASNEKLFF | TGTGCCAGCAGCTACAGAAGGACAGGGGCGAGTAATGAAAAACTGTTTTTT
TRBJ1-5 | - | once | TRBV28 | CASSAGGGGNQPQHF | TGTGCCAGCAGTGCCGGGGGAGGGGGGAATCAGCCCCAGCATTTT
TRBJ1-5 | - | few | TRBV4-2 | CASTPRWGGNQPQHF | TGTGCCAGCACCCCCCGGTGGGGCGGCAATCAGCCCCAGCATTTT
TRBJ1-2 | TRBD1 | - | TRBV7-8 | CASSPWTGTLYGYTF | TGTGCCAGCAGCCCCTGGACAGGAACCCTCTATGGCTACACCTTC
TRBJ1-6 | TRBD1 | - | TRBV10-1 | CASSDGTGNSPLHF | TGCGCCAGCAGTGACGGGACAGGCAATTCACCCCTCCACTTT
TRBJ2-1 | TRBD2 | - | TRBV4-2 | CASSQVLAGGDEQFF | TGTGCCAGCAGCCAAGTTCTAGCGGGAGGCGATGAGCAGTTCTTC
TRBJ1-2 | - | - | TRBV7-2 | CASSPQPGGYTF | TGTGCCAGCAGCCCCCAACCAGGTGGCTACACCTTC
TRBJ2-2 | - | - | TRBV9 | CASSVVRGGKTGELFF | TGTGCCAGCAGCGTAGTCAGGGGAGGAAAAACCGGGGAGCTGTTTTTT
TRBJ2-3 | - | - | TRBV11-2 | CASSPPYTDTQYF | TGTGCCAGCAGCCCCCCGTACACAGATACGCAGTATTTT
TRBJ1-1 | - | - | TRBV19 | CASIKDSLTEAFF | TGTGCCAGTATCAAGGACAGTCTCACTGAAGCTTTCTTT
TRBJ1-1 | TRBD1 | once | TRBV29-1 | CSADTGGDGTEAFF | TGCAGCGCTGACACAGGGGGCGATGGCACTGAAGCTTTCTTT
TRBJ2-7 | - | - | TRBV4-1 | CASSQVGTLSYEQYF | TGCGCCAGCAGCCAAGTCGGGACGCTTAGCTACGAGCAGTACTTC
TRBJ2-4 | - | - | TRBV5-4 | CASSLRPQQKNIQYF | TGTGCCAGCAGCTTGAGGCCCCAACAAAAAAACATTCAGTACTTC
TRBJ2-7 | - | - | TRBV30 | CAWSRTVRRGSTAGEQYF | TGTGCCTGGAGTCGGACAGTCAGAAGGGGGTCAACTGCGGGCGAGCAGTACTTC
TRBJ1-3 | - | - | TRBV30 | CAWSDGEFTIYF | TGTGCCTGGAGCGACGGGGAGTTCACCATATATTTT
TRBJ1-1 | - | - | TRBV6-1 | CASSARMNTEAFF | TGTGCCAGCAGTGCCCGCATGAACACTGAAGCTTTCTTT
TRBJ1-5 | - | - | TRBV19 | CASSIQERPQHF | TGTGCCAGTAGTATACAGGAAAGGCCCCAGCATTTT
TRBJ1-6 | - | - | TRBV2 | CASSEATFYNSPLHF | TGTGCCAGCAGTGAGGCGACATTCTATAATTCACCCCTCCACTTT
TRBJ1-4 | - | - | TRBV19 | CASSHVQGGKGKLFF | TGTGCCAGTAGCCACGTACAGGGCGGTAAAGGAAAACTGTTTTTT
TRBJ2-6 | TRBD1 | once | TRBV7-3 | CASSLTGANSGANVLTF | TGTGCCAGCAGCCTGACAGGGGCGAACTCTGGGGCCAACGTCCTGACTTTC
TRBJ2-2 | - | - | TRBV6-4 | CASSDQDITGELFF | TGTGCCAGCAGTGACCAGGATATCACCGGGGAGCTGTTTTTT
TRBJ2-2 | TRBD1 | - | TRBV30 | CAWGQGTATGELFF | TGTGCCTGGGGACAGGGGACCGCCACCGGGGAGCTGTTTTTT
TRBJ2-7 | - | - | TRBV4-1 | CASSQELGTAVFSYEQYF | TGCGCCAGCAGCCAAGAATTAGGGACGGCCGTCTTTTCCTACGAGCAGTACTTC
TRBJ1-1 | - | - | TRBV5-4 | CASSSYRQGLRFTEAFF | TGTGCCAGCAGCTCGTACCGCCAGGGGCTACGTTTCACTGAAGCTTTCTTT
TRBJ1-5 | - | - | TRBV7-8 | CASSLQGTWGVQPQHF | TGTGCCAGCAGCTTACAGGGAACATGGGGAGTGCAGCCCCAGCATTTT